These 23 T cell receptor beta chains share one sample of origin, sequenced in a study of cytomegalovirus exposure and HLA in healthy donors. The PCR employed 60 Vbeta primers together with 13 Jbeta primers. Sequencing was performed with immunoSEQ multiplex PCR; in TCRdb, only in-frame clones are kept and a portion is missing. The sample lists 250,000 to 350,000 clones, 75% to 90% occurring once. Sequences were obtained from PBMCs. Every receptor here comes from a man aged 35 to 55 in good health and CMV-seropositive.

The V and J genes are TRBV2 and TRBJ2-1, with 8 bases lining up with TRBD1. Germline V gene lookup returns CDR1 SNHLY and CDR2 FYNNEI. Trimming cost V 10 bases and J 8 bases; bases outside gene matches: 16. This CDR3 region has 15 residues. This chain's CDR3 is CATSQPDRALDEQFF. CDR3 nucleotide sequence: TGTGCCACCTCCCAACCGGACAGGGCTTTGGATGAGCAGTTCTTC.

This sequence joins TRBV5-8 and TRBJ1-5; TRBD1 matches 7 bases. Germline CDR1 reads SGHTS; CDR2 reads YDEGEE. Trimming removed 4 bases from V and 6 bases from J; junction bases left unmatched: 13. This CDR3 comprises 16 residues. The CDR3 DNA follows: TGTGCCAGCAGCACGACCTTCAGGGGGGCTCTTCAGCCCCAGCATTTT. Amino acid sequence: CASSTTFRGALQPQHF.

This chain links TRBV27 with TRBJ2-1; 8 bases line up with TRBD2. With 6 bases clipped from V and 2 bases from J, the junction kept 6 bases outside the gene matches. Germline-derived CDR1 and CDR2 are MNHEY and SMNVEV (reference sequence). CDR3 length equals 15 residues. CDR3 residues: CASRPIAGTYNEQFF. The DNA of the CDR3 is TGTGCCAGCAGACCAATAGCGGGGACCTACAATGAGCAGTTCTTC.

The chain's CDR3 is CASSYGLAGVETQYF. CDR3 in DNA: TGCGCCAGCAGCTACGGACTAGCGGGAGTGGAGACCCAGTACTTC. The chain employs TRBV5-1 and TRBJ2-5; 13 nucleotides align to TRBD2. The germline V gene has CDR1 SGHRS and CDR2 YFSETQ. This CDR3 has 15 amino acids. J lost 5 bases, V lost 3 bases, and 4 bases had no gene match.

CDR3 region: CASSSLGREEQYF. For the CDR3, the DNA is TGTGCCAGCAGCTCACTAGGGAGGGAAGAGCAGTACTTC. V and J are TRBV7-9 and TRBJ2-7; TRBD2 matches at 7 bases. CDR1 and CDR2 (germline): SEHNR, FQNEAQ (reference sequence). The CDR3 is made up of 13 amino acids. V shed 4 bases, J shed 7 bases, and the junction held 7 bases outside the gene matches.

The CDR3 sequence is CASSSPGQGYEQYF. As DNA, the CDR3 is TGCGCCAGCAGCTCTCCGGGACAGGGCTACGAGCAGTACTTC. V is TRBV5-1 and J is TRBJ2-7; 9 positions agree with TRBD1. V dropped 3 bases and J dropped 3; count of bases not matched to a gene: 4. Germline values: CDR1 SGHRS, CDR2 YFSETQ. The CDR3 is made up of 14 amino acids.

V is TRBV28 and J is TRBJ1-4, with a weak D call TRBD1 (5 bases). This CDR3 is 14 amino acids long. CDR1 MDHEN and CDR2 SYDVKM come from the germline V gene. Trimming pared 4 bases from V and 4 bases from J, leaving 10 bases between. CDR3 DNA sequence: TGTGCCAGCAGTTCCGGGGGTTTTAATGAAAAACTGTTTTTT. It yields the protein CASSSGGFNEKLFF. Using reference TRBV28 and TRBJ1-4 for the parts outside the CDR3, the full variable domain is DVKVTQSSRYLVKRTGEKVFLECVQDMDHENMFWYRQDPGLGLRLIYFSYDVKMKEKGDIPEGYSVSREKKERFSLILESASTNQTSMYLCASSSGGFNEKLFFGSGTQLSVL.

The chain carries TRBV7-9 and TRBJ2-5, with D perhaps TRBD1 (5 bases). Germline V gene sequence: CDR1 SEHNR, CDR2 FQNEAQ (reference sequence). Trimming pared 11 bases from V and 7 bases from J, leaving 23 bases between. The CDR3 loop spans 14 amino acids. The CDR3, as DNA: TGTGCCGGAATAAAGCAGGGCAGGGCCGGGACCCAGTACTTC. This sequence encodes CAGIKQGRAGTQYF.

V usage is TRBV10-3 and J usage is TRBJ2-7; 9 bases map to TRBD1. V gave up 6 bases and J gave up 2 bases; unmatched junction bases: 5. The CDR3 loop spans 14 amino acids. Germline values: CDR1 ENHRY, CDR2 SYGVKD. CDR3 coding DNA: TGTGCCATCAGCCTCCGACAGGGGGCCTACGAGCAGTACTTC. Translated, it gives CAISLRQGAYEQYF.

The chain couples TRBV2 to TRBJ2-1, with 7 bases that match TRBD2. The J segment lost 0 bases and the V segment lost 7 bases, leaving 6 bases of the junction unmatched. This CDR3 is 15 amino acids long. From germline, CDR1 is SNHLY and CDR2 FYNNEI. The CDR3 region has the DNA TGTGCCAGCACCGTAGCGGGCAGCTCCTACAATGAGCAGTTCTTC. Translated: CASTVAGSSYNEQFF.

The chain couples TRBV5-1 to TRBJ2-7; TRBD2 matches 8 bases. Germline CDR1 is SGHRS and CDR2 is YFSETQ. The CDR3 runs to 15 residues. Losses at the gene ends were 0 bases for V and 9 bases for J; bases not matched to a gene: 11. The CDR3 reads CASSLVSSGESSQYF. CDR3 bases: TGCGCCAGCAGCTTGGTTAGTAGCGGGGAGAGCTCGCAGTACTTC.

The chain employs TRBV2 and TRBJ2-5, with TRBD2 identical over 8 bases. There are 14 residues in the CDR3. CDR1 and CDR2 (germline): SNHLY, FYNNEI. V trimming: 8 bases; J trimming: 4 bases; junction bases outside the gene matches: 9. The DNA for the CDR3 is TGTGCCAGCCCCTCCGGGACTAGGCCAGAGACCCAGTACTTC. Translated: CASPSGTRPETQYF.

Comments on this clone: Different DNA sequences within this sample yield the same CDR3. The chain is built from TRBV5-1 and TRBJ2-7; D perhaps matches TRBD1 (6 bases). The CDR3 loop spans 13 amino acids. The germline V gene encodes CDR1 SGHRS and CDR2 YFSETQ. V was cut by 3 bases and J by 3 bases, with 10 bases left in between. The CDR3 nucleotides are TGCGCCAGCAGCTGGGGGCAGGGCTACGAGCAGTACTTC. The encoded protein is CASSWGQGYEQYF.

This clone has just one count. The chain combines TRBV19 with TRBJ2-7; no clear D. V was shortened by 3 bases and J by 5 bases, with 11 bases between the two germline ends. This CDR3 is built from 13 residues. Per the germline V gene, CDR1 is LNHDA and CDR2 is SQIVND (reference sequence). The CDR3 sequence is CASSIRHTNEQYF. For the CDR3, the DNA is TGTGCCAGTAGTATCCGCCACACGAACGAGCAGTACTTC.

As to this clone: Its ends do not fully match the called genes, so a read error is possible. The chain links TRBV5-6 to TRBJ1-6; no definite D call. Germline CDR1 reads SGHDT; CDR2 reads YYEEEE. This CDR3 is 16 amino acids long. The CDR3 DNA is TGTGCCAGCACCCATCGGGAGGTGCACTCCTATTCGCCCCTCCACTTT. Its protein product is CASTHREVHSYSPLHF. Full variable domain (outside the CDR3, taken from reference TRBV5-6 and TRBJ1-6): DAGVTQSPTHLIKTRGQQVTLRCSPKSGHDTVSWYQQALGQGPQFIFQYYEEEERQRGNFPDRFSGHQFPNYSSELNVNALLLGDSALYLCASTHREVHSYSPLHFGNGTRLTVT.

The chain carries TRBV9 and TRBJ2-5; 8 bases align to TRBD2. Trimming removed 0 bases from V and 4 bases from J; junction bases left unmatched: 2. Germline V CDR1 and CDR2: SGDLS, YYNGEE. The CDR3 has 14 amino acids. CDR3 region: CASSVGLALETQYF. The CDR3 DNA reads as TGTGCCAGCAGCGTAGGACTAGCGTTAGAGACCCAGTACTTC.

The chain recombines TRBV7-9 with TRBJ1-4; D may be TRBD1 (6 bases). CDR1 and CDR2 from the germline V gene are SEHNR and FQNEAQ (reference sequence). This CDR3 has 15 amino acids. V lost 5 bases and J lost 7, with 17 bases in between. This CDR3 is CASSPWRGGSEKLFF. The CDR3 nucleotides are TGTGCCAGCAGCCCCTGGAGGGGGGGGAGTGAAAAACTGTTTTTT.

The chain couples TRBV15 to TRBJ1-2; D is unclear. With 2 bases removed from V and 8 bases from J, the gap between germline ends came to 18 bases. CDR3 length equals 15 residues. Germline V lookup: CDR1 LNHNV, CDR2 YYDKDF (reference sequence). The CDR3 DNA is TGTGCCACCAGCAGACTACCGGCAGTCCAGGCAGGCTACACCTTC. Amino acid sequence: CATSRLPAVQAGYTF.

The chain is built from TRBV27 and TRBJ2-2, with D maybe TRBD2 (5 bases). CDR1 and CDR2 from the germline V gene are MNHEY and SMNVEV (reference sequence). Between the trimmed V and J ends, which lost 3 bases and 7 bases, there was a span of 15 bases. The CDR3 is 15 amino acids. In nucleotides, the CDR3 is TGTGCCAGCAGTTTGTCGGACCCCCGGGACGGGGAGCTGTTTTTT. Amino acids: CASSLSDPRDGELFF.

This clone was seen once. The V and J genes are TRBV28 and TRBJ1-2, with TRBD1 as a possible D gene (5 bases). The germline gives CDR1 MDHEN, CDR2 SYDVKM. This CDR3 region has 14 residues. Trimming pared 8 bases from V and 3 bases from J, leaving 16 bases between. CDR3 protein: CASRQMARDYGYTF. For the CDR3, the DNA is TGTGCCAGCCGACAGATGGCCCGAGACTATGGCTACACCTTC.

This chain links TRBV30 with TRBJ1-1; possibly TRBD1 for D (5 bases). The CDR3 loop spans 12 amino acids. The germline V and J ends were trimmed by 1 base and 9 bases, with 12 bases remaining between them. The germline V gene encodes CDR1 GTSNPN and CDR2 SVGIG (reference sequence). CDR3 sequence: CAWSGTGLQAFF. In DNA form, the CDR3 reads TGTGCCTGGAGTGGGACGGGACTTCAAGCTTTCTTT.

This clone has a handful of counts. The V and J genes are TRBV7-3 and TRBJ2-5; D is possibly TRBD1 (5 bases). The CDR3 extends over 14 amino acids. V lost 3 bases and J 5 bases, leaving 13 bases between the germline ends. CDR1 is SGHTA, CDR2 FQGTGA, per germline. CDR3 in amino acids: CASSFLGNRETQYF. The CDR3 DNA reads TGTGCCAGCAGCTTTTTAGGGAACAGGGAGACCCAGTACTTC. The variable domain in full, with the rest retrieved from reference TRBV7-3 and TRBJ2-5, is GAGVSQTPSNKVTEKGKYVELRCDPISGHTALYWYRQSLGQGPEFLIYFQGTGAADDSGLPNDRFFAVRPEGSVSTLKIQRTERGDSAVYLCASSFLGNRETQYFGPGTRLLVL.

The CDR3 nucleotides read TGTGCCAGCAGCCCACCCCAGGGCGGCCTGGCCAAAAACATTCAGTACTTC. Translation: CASSPPQGGLAKNIQYF. The chain uses TRBV7-9 and TRBJ2-4; weak D call: TRBD1 (5 bases). The germline V and J ends were trimmed by 5 bases and 1 base, with 18 bases remaining between them. The V gene's germline CDR1 is SEHNR and CDR2 FQNEAQ (reference sequence). The CDR3 length is 17 residues.